This record covers a single TCR beta chain. Its antigen is not identified. The sample is drawn from a study of T cell clonotyping in hematopoietic cell transplantation. Findings and caveats of the study: Few recipient clonotypes overlapped donors; over 95% were de novo at given depth. Recipient TCR diversity dropped after transplant; expanded clonotypes rose from day 30 to 180. Broader posttransplant TCR repertoire diversity was predicted by graft donor and pretransplant recipient Inverse Simpson Index values. Cells were unsorted, so CD4 and CD8 contributions were not separated.

Trimming at V came to 8 bases and at J to 3 bases, leaving 6 bases not matched to a gene. The germline V gene encodes CDR1 SGHTA and CDR2 FQGNSA. The CDR3 covers 14 residues. TCRdb's copy holds only in-frame clones and misses some; the assay was immunoSEQ multiplex PCR. In the table there are about 36,000 clones, approximately 89% of which are singletons. The sample consisted of peripheral blood mononuclear cells. The rearrangement uses TRBV7-2 and TRBJ1-5, with TRBD1 identical over 8 bases. The TCR was taken from a woman aged 40 to 50 in good health. Some clones in this sample may be carry-over from other donors' samples. Written as DNA, the CDR3 is TGTGCCAGCGGATCGGACAGGGACAATCAGCCCCAGCATTTT. It codes for CASGSDRDNQPQHF. The full variable domain, with the rest looked up from reference TRBV7-2 and TRBJ1-5, is GAGVSQSPSNKVTEKGKDVELRCDPISGHTALYWYRQSLGQGLEFLIYFQGNSAPDKSGLPSDRFSAERTGGSVSTLTIQRTQQEDSAVYLCASGSDRDNQPQHFGDGTRLSIL.